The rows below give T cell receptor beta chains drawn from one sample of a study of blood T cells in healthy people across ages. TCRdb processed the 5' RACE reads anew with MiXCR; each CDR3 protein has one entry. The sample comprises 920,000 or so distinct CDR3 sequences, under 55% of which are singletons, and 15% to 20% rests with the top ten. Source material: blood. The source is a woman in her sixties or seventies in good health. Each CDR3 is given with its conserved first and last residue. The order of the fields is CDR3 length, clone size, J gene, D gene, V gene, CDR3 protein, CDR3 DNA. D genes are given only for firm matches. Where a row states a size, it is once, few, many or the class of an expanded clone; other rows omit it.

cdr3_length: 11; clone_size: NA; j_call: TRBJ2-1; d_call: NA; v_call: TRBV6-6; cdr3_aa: CASSNSNEQFF; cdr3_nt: TGTGCCAGCAGCAATAGCAATGAGCAGTTCTTC
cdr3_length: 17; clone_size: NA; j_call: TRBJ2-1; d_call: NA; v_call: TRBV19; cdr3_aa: CASSISTTVSSYNEQFF; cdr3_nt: TGTGCCAGTAGTATCTCTACGACTGTGAGCTCCTACAATGAGCAGTTCTTC
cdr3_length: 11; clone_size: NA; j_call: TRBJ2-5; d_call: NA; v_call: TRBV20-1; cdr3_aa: CSARVMETQYF; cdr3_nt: TGCAGTGCTAGGGTAATGGAGACCCAGTACTTC
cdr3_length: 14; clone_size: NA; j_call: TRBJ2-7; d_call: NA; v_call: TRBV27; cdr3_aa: CASSLFGQSYEQYF; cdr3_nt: TGTGCCAGCAGTTTGTTCGGGCAGTCCTACGAGCAGTACTTC
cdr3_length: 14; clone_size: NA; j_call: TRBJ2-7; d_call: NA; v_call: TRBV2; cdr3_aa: CASGRDGNLYEQYF; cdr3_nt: TGTGCCAGCGGTCGGGACGGGAATCTCTACGAGCAGTACTTC
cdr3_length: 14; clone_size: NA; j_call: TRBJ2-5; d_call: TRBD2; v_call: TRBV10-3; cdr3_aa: CAISEGTSTETQYF; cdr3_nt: TGTGCCATCAGTGAGGGGACTAGCACCGAGACCCAGTACTTC
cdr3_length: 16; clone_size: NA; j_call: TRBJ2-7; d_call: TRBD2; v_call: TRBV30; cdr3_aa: CAWSVLAGGPRYEQYF; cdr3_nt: TGTGCCTGGAGTGTACTAGCGGGAGGGCCCAGGTACGAGCAGTACTTC
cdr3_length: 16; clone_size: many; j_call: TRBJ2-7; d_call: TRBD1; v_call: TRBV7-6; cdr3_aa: CASSLADRGSTYEQYF; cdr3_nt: TGTGCCAGCAGCTTAGCGGACAGGGGGAGTACCTACGAGCAGTACTTC
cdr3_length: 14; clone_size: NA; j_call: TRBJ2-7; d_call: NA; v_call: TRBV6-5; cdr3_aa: CASTFGQPFYEQYF; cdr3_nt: TGTGCCAGCACGTTCGGACAGCCCTTCTACGAGCAGTACTTC
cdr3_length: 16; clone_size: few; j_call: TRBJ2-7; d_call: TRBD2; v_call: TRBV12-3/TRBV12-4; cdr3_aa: CASSSKGGLAFYEQYF; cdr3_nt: TGTGCCAGCAGCTCCAAAGGCGGACTAGCGTTCTACGAGCAGTACTTC
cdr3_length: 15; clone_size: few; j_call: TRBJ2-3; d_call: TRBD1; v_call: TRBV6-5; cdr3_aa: CASSPGQTSTDTQYF; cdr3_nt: TGTGCCAGCAGTCCGGGACAGACAAGCACAGATACGCAGTATTTT
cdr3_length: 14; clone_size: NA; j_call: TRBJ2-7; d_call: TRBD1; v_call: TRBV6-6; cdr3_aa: CASIYTGTGNEQYF; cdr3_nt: TGTGCCAGCATTTACACGGGGACAGGGAACGAGCAGTACTTC
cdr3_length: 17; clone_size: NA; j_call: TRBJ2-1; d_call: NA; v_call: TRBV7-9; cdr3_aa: CASSPLRGPQISNEQFF; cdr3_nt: TGTGCCAGCAGCCCACTCAGAGGACCCCAAATTTCCAATGAGCAGTTCTTC
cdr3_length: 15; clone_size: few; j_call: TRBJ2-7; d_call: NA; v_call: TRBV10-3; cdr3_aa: CAISGQGRDLYEQYF; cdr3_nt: TGTGCCATCAGTGGTCAGGGGAGAGACTTATACGAGCAGTACTTC
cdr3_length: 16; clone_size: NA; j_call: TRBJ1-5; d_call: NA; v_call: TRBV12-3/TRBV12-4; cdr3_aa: CASSRMGGAGNQPQHF; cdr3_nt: TGTGCCAGCTCCCGGATGGGGGGGGCAGGCAATCAGCCCCAGCATTTT
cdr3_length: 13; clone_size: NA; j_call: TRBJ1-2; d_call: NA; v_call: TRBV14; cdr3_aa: CASSRNTGSGYTF; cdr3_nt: TGTGCCAGCAGCCGAAACACTGGGAGTGGCTACACCTTC
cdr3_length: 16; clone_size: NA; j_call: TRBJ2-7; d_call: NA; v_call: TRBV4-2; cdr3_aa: CASSQDRSGMGYEQYF; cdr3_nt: TGTGCCAGCAGCCAAGATAGGTCGGGAATGGGGTACGAGCAGTACTTC
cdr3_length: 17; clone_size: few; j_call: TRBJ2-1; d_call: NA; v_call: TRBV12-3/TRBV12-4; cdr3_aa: CASSSGGGASLYNEQFF; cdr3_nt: TGTGCCAGCAGTTCCGGCGGAGGGGCTTCCCTATACAATGAGCAGTTCTTC
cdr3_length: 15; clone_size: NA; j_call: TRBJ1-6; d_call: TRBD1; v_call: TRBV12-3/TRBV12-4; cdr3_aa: CASSPMDRESSPLHF; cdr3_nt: TGTGCCAGCAGTCCTATGGACAGGGAAAGTTCACCCCTCCACTTT
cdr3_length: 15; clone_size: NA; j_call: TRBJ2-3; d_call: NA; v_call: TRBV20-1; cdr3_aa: CSARGEQGSTDTQYF; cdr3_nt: TGCAGTGCTCGGGGGGAACAGGGGTCCACAGATACGCAGTATTTT
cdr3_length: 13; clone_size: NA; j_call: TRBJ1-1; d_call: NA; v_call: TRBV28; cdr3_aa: CASAEVSRTEAFF; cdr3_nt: TGTGCCAGCGCCGAGGTGAGCCGCACTGAAGCTTTCTTT
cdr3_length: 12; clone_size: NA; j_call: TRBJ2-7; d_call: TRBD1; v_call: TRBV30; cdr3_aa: CAWRTGAYEQYF; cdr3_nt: TGTGCCTGGAGGACAGGGGCCTACGAGCAGTACTTC
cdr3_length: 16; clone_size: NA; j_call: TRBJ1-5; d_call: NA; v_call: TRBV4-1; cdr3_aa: CASSQERGSRDQPQHF; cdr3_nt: TGCGCCAGCAGCCAAGAGAGAGGGAGTAGGGATCAGCCCCAGCATTTT
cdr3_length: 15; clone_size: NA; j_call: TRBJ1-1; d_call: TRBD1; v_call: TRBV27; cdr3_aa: CASSPRTGWTTEAFF; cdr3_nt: TGTGCCAGCAGTCCTCGGACAGGGTGGACGACTGAAGCTTTCTTT
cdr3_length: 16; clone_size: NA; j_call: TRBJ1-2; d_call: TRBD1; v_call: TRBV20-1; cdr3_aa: CSAPTGLGTGSYGYTF; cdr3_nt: TGCAGTGCCCCGACGGGGTTGGGGACAGGATCATATGGCTACACCTTC
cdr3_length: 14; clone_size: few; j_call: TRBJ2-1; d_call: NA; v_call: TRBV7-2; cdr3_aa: CASSSNRSPNEQFF; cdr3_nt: TGTGCCAGCAGCTCGAACCGATCACCCAATGAGCAGTTCTTC
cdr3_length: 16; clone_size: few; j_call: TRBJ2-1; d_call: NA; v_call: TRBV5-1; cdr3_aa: CASSGIGSRSYNEQFF; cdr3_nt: TGCGCCAGCTCCGGGATCGGTTCTCGCTCCTACAATGAGCAGTTCTTC
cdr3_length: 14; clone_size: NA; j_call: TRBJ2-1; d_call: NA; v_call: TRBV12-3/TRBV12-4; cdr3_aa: CTSRPTGRYNEQFF; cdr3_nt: TGTACCAGCAGACCGACCGGACGGTATAATGAGCAGTTCTTC
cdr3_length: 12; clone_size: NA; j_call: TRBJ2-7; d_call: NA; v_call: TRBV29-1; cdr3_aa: CSVVSGAYEQYF; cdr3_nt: TGCAGCGTTGTTTCGGGGGCCTACGAGCAGTACTTC
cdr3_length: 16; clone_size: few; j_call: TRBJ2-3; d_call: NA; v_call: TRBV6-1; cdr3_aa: CASTERPGRQTDTQYF; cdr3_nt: TGTGCCAGCACCGAACGTCCGGGACGTCAGACAGATACGCAGTATTTT
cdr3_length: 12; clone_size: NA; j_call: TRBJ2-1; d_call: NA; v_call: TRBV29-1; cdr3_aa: CSVATAYNEQFF; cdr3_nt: TGCAGCGTTGCGACAGCATACAATGAGCAGTTCTTC
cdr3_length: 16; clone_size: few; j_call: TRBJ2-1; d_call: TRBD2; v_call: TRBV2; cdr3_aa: CASTAGGLAGYNEQFF; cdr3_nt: TGTGCCAGCACCGCGGGGGGTCTGGCGGGCTACAATGAGCAGTTCTTC
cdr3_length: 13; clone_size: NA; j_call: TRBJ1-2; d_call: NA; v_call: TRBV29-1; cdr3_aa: CSVNILANYGYTF; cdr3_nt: TGCAGCGTGAACATCCTAGCTAACTATGGCTACACCTTC
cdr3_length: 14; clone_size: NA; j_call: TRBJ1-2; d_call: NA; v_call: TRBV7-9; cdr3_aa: CASSALEGWNGYTF; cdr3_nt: TGTGCCAGCAGCGCGCTCGAGGGGTGGAATGGCTACACCTTC
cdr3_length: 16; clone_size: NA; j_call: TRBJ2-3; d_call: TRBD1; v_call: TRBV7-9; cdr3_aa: CASSLVGTESTDTQYF; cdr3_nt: TGTGCCAGCAGCTTAGTTGGGACAGAGAGCACAGATACGCAGTATTTT
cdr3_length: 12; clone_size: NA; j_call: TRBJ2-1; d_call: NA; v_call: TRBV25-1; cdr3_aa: CASGTGSYEQFF; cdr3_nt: TGTGCCAGCGGTACAGGGTCATATGAGCAGTTCTTC
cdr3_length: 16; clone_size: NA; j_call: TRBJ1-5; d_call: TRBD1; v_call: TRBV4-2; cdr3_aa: CASSQVQGQSNQPQHF; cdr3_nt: TGTGCCAGCAGCCAAGTACAGGGACAGAGCAATCAGCCCCAGCATTTT
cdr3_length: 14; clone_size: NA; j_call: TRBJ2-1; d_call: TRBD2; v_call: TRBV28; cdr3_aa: CASRPGLAGYPGFF; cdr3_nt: TGTGCCAGCAGACCAGGACTAGCGGGATATCCCGGGTTCTTC
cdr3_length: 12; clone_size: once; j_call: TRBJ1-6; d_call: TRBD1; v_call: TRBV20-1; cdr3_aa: CSARGQGSPLHF; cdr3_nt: TGCAGTGCTAGAGGACAGGGTTCACCCCTCCACTTT
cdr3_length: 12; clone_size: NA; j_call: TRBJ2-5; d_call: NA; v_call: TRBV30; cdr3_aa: CAWSVPVGTQYF; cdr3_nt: TGTGCCTGGAGTGTACCCGTTGGGACCCAGTACTTC
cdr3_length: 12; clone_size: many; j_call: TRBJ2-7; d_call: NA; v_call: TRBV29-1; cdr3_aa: CSVEYSPYEQYF; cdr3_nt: TGCAGCGTTGAATACAGTCCTTACGAGCAGTACTTC
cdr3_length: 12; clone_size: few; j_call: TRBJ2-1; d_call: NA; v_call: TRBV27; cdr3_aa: CASRSSWNEQFF; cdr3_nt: TGTGCCAGCAGGTCCTCCTGGAATGAGCAGTTCTTC
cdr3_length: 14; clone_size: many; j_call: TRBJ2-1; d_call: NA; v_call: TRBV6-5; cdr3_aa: CASSYPGKNNEQFF; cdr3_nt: TGTGCCAGCAGTTACCCAGGGAAGAACAATGAGCAGTTCTTC
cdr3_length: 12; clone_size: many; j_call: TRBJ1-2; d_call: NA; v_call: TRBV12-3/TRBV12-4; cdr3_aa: CASSLRVSGYTF; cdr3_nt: TGTGCCAGCAGTTTACGGGTATCTGGCTACACCTTC
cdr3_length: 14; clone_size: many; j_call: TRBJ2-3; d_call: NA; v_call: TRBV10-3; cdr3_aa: CAINSGERTDTQYF; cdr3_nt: TGTGCCATCAACTCAGGAGAGCGCACAGATACGCAGTATTTT
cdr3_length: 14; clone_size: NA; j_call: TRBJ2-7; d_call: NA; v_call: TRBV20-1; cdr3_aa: CSARAREGAYEQYF; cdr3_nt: TGCAGTGCTAGAGCACGCGAGGGAGCCTACGAGCAGTACTTC
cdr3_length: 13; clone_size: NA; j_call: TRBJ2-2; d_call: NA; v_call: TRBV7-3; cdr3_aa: CASSLKATGELFF; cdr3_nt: TGTGCCAGCAGCTTAAAAGCAACCGGGGAGCTGTTTTTT
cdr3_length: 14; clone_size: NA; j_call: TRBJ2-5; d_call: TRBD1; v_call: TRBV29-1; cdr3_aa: CSVGRQGLYNEQYF; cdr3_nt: TGCAGCGTTGGACGACAGGGGCTCTACAATGAGCAGTACTTC
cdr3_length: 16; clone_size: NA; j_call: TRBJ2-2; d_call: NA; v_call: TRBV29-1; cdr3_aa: CSVEEPGHQNTGELFF; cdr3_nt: TGCAGCGTTGAAGAACCGGGACATCAGAACACCGGGGAGCTGTTTTTT
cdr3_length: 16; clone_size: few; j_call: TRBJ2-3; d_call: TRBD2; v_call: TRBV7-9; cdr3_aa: CASSTTSGRRADTQYF; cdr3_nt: TGTGCCAGCAGCACGACTAGCGGGAGGAGAGCAGATACGCAGTATTTT
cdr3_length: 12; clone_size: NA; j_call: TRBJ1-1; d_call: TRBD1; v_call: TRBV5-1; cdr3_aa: CASSLATGKAFF; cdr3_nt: TGTGCCAGCAGCTTGGCGACAGGGAAAGCTTTCTTT
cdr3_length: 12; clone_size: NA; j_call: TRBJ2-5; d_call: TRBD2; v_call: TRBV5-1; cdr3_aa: CASAERDETQYF; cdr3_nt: TGCGCCAGCGCGGAGCGGGATGAGACCCAGTACTTC
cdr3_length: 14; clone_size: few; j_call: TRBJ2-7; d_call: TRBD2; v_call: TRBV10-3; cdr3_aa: CAISESAGEYEQYF; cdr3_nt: TGTGCCATCAGTGAGTCTGCGGGAGAATACGAGCAGTACTTC
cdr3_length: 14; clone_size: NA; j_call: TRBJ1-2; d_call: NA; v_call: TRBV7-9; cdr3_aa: CASSLENSNYGYTF; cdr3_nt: TGTGCCAGCAGCTTAGAGAACTCCAACTATGGCTACACCTTC
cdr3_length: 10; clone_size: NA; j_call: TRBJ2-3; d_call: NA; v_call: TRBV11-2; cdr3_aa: CASSEMTQYF; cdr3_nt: TGTGCCAGCAGCGAGATGACGCAGTATTTT